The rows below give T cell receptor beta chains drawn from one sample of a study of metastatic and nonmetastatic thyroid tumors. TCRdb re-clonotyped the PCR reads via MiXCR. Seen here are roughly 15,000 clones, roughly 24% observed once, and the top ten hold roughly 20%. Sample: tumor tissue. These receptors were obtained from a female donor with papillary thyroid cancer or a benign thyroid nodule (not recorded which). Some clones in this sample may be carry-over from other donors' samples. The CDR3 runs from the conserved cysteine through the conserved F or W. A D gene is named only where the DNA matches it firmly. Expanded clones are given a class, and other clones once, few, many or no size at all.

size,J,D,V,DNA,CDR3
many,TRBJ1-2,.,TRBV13,TGTGCCAGCAGCTTAGGGGGGGCACAATCGCGGGGCTACACCTTC,CASSLGGAQSRGYTF
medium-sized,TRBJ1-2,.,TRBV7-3,TGTGCCAGCAGCTTAAGTACTGGGAAGGGCTACACCTTC,CASSLSTGKGYTF
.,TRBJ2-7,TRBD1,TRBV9,TGTGCCAGCAACCCGACAGGGGGCTACGAGCAGTACTTC,CASNPTGGYEQYF
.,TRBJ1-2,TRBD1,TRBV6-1,TGTGCCAGCAGTGAAGAAGGGGGCGGTGGGCACTATGGCTACACCTTC,CASSEEGGGGHYGYTF
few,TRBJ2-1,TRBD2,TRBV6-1,TGTGCCAGCGGAACTAGCGGGAGCGGAAGTTACAATGAGCAGTTCTTC,CASGTSGSGSYNEQFF
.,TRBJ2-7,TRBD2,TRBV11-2,TGTGCCAGCAGCCAAGAGCGGGGTCCTGCCTACGAGCAGTACTTC,CASSQERGPAYEQYF
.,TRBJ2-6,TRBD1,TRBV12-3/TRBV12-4,TGTGCCAGCAGTTTAGGTGGACAGGGGGGTTTCTCTGTGGCCAACGTCCTGACTTTC,CASSLGGQGGFSVANVLTF
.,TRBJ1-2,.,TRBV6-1,TGTGCCAGCAGCAAGGACGGATGGTATGGCTACACCTTC,CASSKDGWYGYTF
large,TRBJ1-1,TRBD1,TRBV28,TGTGCCAGCAGTTTTCAAACAGGGGGAGGTACTGAAGCTTTCTTT,CASSFQTGGGTEAFF
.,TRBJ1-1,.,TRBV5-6,TGTGCCAGCAGAAGGTACAGGACCGGGTCTGAGGAAGATTTCTTT,CASRRYRTGSEEDFF
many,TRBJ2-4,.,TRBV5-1,TGCGCCAGCAGCCTAGGACAACAAGCCAAAAACATTCAGTACTTC,CASSLGQQAKNIQYF
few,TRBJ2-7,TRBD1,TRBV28,TGTGCCAGCAGCCCGACAGGGAGCTCCTACGAGCAGTACTTC,CASSPTGSSYEQYF
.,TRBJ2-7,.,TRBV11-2,TGTGCCAGCAGCCCTTCTTATCTTACGACGGACCAGGAGCAGTACTTC,CASSPSYLTTDQEQYF
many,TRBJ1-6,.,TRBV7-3,TGTGCCAGCAGCTACGGTTCGGGGATAGGATCACCCCTCCACTTT,CASSYGSGIGSPLHF
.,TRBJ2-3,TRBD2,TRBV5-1,TGCGCCAGCAGCTTGGTCGGACTAGCCGCAGATACGCAGTATTTT,CASSLVGLAADTQYF
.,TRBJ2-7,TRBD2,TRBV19,TGTGCGACGGGAGGGCAAGGACTCGGCGAGCAGTACTTC,CATGGQGLGEQYF
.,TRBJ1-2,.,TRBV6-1,TGTGCCAGCAGCATACAGGGATTTTCGAACTATGGCTACACCTTC,CASSIQGFSNYGYTF
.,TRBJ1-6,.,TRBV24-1,TGTGCCACCAGTGGTCCGGGAGTTGTATTTAATCCACCCCTCCACTTT,CATSGPGVVFNPPLHF
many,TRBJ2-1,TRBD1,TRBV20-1,TGCAGTGCTAGAGGGGACAGGGTCAGCGGTGAGCAGTTCTTC,CSARGDRVSGEQFF
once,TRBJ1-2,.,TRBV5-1,TGCGCCAGCAGCTTGGTCTGGGTGCGATATGGCCACACCTTC,CASSLVWVRYGHTF
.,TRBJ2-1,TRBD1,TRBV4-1,TGCGCCAGCAGCCCATACTTCGACAGGGCTGAGCAGTTCTTC,CASSPYFDRAEQFF
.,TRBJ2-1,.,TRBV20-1,TGCAGTGCTAATATCGGCGGGATGTGGAGGAATGAGCAGTTCTTC,CSANIGGMWRNEQFF
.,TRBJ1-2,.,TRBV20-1,TGCAGTGCCAGAGAAGCCGACAGATTGGGCTACACCTTC,CSAREADRLGYTF
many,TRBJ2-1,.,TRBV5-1,TGCGCCAGCAGCTTGGAAGGGGGGTTGGATGAGCAGTTCTTC,CASSLEGGLDEQFF
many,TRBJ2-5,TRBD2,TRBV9,TGTGCCAGCAGCGTAGGAGCGGGGGGGCCGGTAGAGACCCAGTACTTC,CASSVGAGGPVETQYF
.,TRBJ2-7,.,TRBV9,TGTGCCAGCATTGCCGGGGTCGCCTATGAGCAGTACTTC,CASIAGVAYEQYF
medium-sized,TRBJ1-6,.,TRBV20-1,TGCAGTGCCCAGGGTACGGATTCACCCCTCCACTTT,CSAQGTDSPLHF
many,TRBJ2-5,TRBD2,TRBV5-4,TGTGCCAGCAGCCCGTCTCCTAGCGGAGAGACCCAGTACTTC,CASSPSPSGETQYF
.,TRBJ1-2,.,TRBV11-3,TGTGCCAGCAGCTTAGGGGTTACAGCGGCTGGGGGCTACACCTTC,CASSLGVTAAGGYTF
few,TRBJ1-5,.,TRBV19,TGTGCCAGTACCCGGGAGATGGGTCAGCACCAGCATTTT,CASTREMGQHQHF
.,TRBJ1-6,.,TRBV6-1,TGTGCCAGCCGGGACGACAGCGACTCCTATAATTCACCCCTCCACTTT,CASRDDSDSYNSPLHF
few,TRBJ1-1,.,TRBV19,TGTGCCAGTATCACCGAGTACAACACTGAAGCTTTCTTT,CASITEYNTEAFF
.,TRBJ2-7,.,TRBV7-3,TGTGCCAGCAGCCTATACTATCGGGAGAGAGGTGAGCAGTACTTC,CASSLYYRERGEQYF
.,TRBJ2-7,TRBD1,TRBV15,TGTGCCACCAGCAAACGAAGGACAGGTGTTCTGGACGAGCAGTACTTC,CATSKRRTGVLDEQYF
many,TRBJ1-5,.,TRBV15,TGTGCCACCAGCAGTCCCCTTGGGGCGCAGCCCCAGCATTTT,CATSSPLGAQPQHF
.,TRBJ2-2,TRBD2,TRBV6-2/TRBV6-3,TGTGCCAGCAGTTACCTCTGGACTAGCGGGAGTCCCGGGGAGCTGTTTTTT,CASSYLWTSGSPGELFF
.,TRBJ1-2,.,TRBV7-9,TGTGCCAGCAGCTTGGAGGGATCCCATTTCTACACCTTC,CASSLEGSHFYTF
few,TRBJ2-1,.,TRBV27,TGTGCCAGCAGTACCCACAGTGGGCTAGCCTACAATGAGCAGTTCTTC,CASSTHSGLAYNEQFF
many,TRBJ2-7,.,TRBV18,TGTGCCAGCTCACCGCTACAGGAATCCCTTGAGCAGTACTTC,CASSPLQESLEQYF
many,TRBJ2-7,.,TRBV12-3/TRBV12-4,TGTGCCAGCAGTTCTACCGCGGCGGTGGGCGAGCAGTACTTC,CASSSTAAVGEQYF
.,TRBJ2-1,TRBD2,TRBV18,TGTGCCAGCTCACCACCAAGCGGGAACTACAATGAGCAGTTCTTC,CASSPPSGNYNEQFF